This T cell receptor beta chain was sequenced in a study of blood T cell repertoires in COVID-19. The wider study: Collection of acute and convalescent COVID-19 samples took place in the United States, Italy and Spain. Sources were T cells, B-cell-depleted T cells, or PBMCs; the material itself was cDNA or gDNA.

In the original processing: From reference gene primer amplification, estimates of nucleated cell counts were derived. Libraries were prepared by immunoSEQ multiplex PCR; TCRdb keeps only in-frame clonotypes and omits some of them. V and J calls and clone size are given by that table; D and trimming were obtained from the DNA. The repertoire holds about 70,000 clones, with 80% to 90% as singletons. V lost 0 bases to trimming and J lost 9 bases; unmatched junction nucleotides: 4. The germline V gene encodes CDR1 SNHLY and CDR2 FYNNEI. The CDR3 has 13 amino acids. Sequenced: peripheral blood. The chain uses TRBV2 and TRBJ2-7; 8 positions agree with TRBD2. This receptor was identified in a human donor in a cohort sampled during active COVID-19. CDR3 residues: CASSEALRGGQYF. The CDR3 nucleotides are TGTGCCAGCAGTGAAGCGCTTCGGGGGGGGCAGTACTTC.